This TCR beta chain is from a study of cytomegalovirus exposure and HLA in healthy donors. Study-wide points: Being productive about 87% or about 30% of the time was typical of most TCR beta V segments in an earlier analysis.

Of note for this clone: The antigen is unknown.

The CDR3 length is 18 residues. V gave up 0 bases and J gave up 4 bases, with 22 bases separating them. The germline gives CDR1 SGDLS, CDR2 YYNGEE. Primers for the PCR totalled 60 Vbeta and 13 Jbeta. Generated by immunoSEQ multiplex PCR, the TCRdb table keeps only in-frame clones and is missing some. The table has 150,000 or so clones, 80% seen once; the top ten hold less than 10%. This chain links TRBV9 with TRBJ2-5; the D gene is possibly TRBD1 (6 bases). The TCR originated in a man aged 18 to 29 in good health and CMV-seropositive. Sequenced material: PBMCs. The CDR3 bases are TGTGCCAGCAGCGTAGGGGCTAGTGGGGGCCCAGGGAGAGAGACCCAGTACTTC. Protein product: CASSVGASGGPGRETQYF. Full variable domain (outside the CDR3, taken from reference TRBV9 and TRBJ2-5): DSGVTQTPKHLITATGQRVTLRCSPRSGDLSVYWYQQSLDQGLQFLIQYYNGEERAKGNILERFSAQQFPDLHSELNLSSLELGDSALYFCASSVGASGGPGRETQYFGPGTRLLVL.